The clone carrying this T cell receptor (beta chain) was seen only a few times. As yet, its antigen is unknown. A Clinical Activity Score of at least 3, a NOSPECS grade of at least 4 and a duration under 3 months were recorded in the ophthalmopathy patients. Diagnosing involved the use of clinical symptoms, serum thyroxine and TRAb, thyroid ultrasound and orbital computed tomography. The PBMCs had their origin in approximately 10 ml of fresh peripheral blood. This CDR3 is built from 15 residues. J lost 5 bases, V lost 3 bases, and 9 bases had no gene match. The V gene's germline CDR1 is MNHEY and CDR2 SVGAGI. The data were obtained in a study of T cells in Graves' hyperthyroidism and ophthalmopathy. Study findings and constraints: Blood held most thyroid clonotypes expanded above 0.001 frequency.

The investigators amplified TCR beta CDR3 regions from RNA transcripts. HTBI primers were used for first-round RT-PCR of the TCR CDR3. TCRdb reprocessed the multiplex PCR reads via MiXCR and lists one record per CDR3 protein. The sample lists some 530,000 distinct CDR3 sequences; about 22% were seen once. Sequencing was carried out using blood. The J gene is TRBJ2-7, the V gene TRBV6-5; the match to TRBD1 covers 8 bases. The sequence was collected from a woman in her 70s with Graves' ophthalmopathy. The CDR3 sequence: CASSYRSGGSDEQYF. As DNA, the CDR3 is TGTGCCAGCAGTTATCGGTCAGGGGGCAGCGACGAGCAGTACTTC.